This TCR beta chain was captured by sequencing in a study of T cell clones after liver transplantation. Germline-derived CDR1 and CDR2 are LNHDA and SQIVND (reference sequence). This CDR3 is built from 14 residues. The J segment lost 7 bases and the V segment lost 1 base, leaving 0 bases of the junction unmatched. TCRdb keeps only in-frame clones here, not all; method: immunoSEQ multiplex PCR. This table has tens of thousands of clones, around four fifths appearing once. The chain combines TRBV19 with TRBJ2-1, with TRBD2 identical over 11 bases. The material was CD4+ T cells from blood, obtained at the 22-month timepoint. The receptor comes from a human patient who received a liver transplant. T cells may partly derive from the graft donor. The chain's CDR3 is CASSIGTSGNEQFF. DNA for the CDR3: TGTGCCAGTAGTATAGGGACTAGCGGGAATGAGCAGTTCTTC.